This paragraph covers one T cell receptor beta chain sequence. The target antigen is unknown. Per the authors' pipeline: Because ImmunoSEQ provided only junction sequences with no quality scores, the filtering differed. The protocol was immunoSEQ multiplex PCR, while the TCRdb copy is restricted to in-frame clones and leaves out a portion. V and J calls and clone size come straight from that table; D and trimming were deduced from the DNA. The sample includes over a million clones, around 95% of them seen just once. CDR1 is SGHRS and CDR2 is YFSETQ in the germline V gene. The CDR3 has 15 amino acids. J lost 2 bases, V lost 4 bases, and 6 bases had no gene match. The data were taken from a study of shared clonotypes between healthy human individuals. Findings and caveats of the study: Inspection by rarefaction showed sorted-subset sequencing to be incomplete despite large depth. The authors expected sequencing depth to affect clonotype sharing among donors.

Donors comprised healthy HIV-negative adults lacking recent acute infections or vaccinations. The sequenced sample was naive CD4+ T cells sorted from blood. Subset defined: CD45RA+ positively selected. This TCR was recovered from a young man in good health. The chain has TRBV5-1 and TRBJ2-5, with 9 bases identical to TRBD2. CDR3 in amino acids: CASSPGLAQQETQYF. Here the CDR3 DNA reads TGCGCCAGCAGCCCAGGACTAGCGCAGCAAGAGACCCAGTACTTC.